This T cell receptor (beta chain) was retrieved from a study of cytotoxic CD8 clonotypes in ibrutinib-treated CLL. This clone occurred a few times. Antigen: not known. Sequenced by immunoSEQ multiplex PCR; TCRdb stores in-frame clones only, minus some. The data show tens of thousands of clones, with 60% to 75% seen just once and about 13% held by the top ten. The germline CDR1 and CDR2 sequences are SEHNR and FQNEAQ (reference sequence). V was trimmed by 1 base and J by 5 bases, leaving 9 bases between them. This CDR3 is built from 13 residues. Cryopreserved PBMCs yielded approximately 2 micrograms of genomic DNA for TCR beta libraries. General study findings and limits: While tracking circulating CD8+ T-cell counts, baseline clonality exceeded that of age-matched healthy donors.

The receptor was derived from a human donor with chronic lymphocytic leukemia. Material: PBMCs, obtained after 12 months of ibrutinib treatment. The chain joins TRBV7-9 to TRBJ2-7; possibly TRBD1 for D (5 bases). The CDR3 bases are TGTGCCAGCAGCTTAGGGGGCAGAGACGAGCAGTACTTC. This codes for CASSLGGRDEQYF.